Below, one TCR beta chain is given with its context. Its target is unknown. This table comes from immunoSEQ multiplex PCR, and its TCRdb copy is limited to in-frame clones, with some not included. In the table there are around 5,000 clones, 88% of which are singletons. This entry belongs to a study of STAT3 mutations in large granular lymphocyte leukemia. Regarding the study as a whole: TCR clonotype switching after therapy occurred in about 35% of the 18 patients. In T-cell large granular lymphocyte leukemia, about half of patients showed multiple immunodominant subclonotypes.

There are 13 residues in the CDR3. V dropped 2 bases and J dropped 7 bases, with 8 bases sitting between them. Germline V gives CDR1 MNHEY, CDR2 SVGAGI. This clonotype was obtained from a human donor with T large granular lymphocyte leukemia. Some clones in this sample may be carry-over from other donors' samples. The sequenced sample consisted of PBMCs. The chain links TRBV6-5 to TRBJ2-2; D is ambiguous. The CDR3 bases are TGTGCCAGCAGTTACGATTCAGGCGGGGAGCTGTTTTTT. This encodes CASSYDSGGELFF.